Reported below is one T cell receptor (beta chain). The antigen is unknown. Each CDR3 protein is one row after TCRdb ran MiXCR on the reads. The sample records around 800,000 distinct CDR3 sequences, roughly 33% being singletons. The data were obtained in a study of T cell repertoires in cytomegalovirus infection. On the study more broadly: Matching HLA type and CMV infection were both indicated by public TCR beta signatures. Findings and limits, study-wide: Accumulated public TCR beta family frequency recognized individuals carrying CMV together with the relevant HLA. Across the ex vivo response, the dominant clonotypes were HLA-C-restricted CMV-specific TCR beta clonotypes.

The length of the CDR3 is 16 residues. Germline V gene sequence: CDR1 LNHNV, CDR2 YYDKDF (reference sequence). Trimming stripped 5 bases from V and 4 bases from J, with 19 bases between. The TCR comes from a human donor in good health (CMV status not recorded). Some clones in this sample may be carry-over from other donors' samples. Specimen: cultured CD8+ T cells from PBMCs, collected from culture after CMV antigen stimulation. The chain couples TRBV15 to TRBJ2-3; the D gene is possibly TRBD2 (5 bases). The CDR3 region is CATSGSPASFADTQYF. The CDR3 nucleotides read TGTGCCACCAGCGGTTCCCCGGCTAGCTTCGCAGATACGCAGTATTTT.